This record concerns one TCR beta chain sequence. Its antigen remains unidentified. The entry originates in a study of post-analysis software for immune sequencing data. The wider study: Some patients lacked subtype; others had relapsing-remitting, secondary progressive or progressive-relapsing disease. Overall study findings and caveats: Comparison with controls showed significantly lower normalized Chao1 diversity in multiple sclerosis patients. TRBV5-6, TRBV5-1 and TRBV20-1 belonged to a set of a handful of TRBV segments that were more frequent in patients than controls.

Per germline, CDR1 LGHNA and CDR2 YSLEER. The CDR3 sequence is 16 residues long. Trimming pared 0 bases from V and 4 bases from J, leaving 13 bases between. The TCR beta cDNA libraries contained unique molecular identifiers. A single record per CDR3 protein comes from TCRdb applying MiXCR to the PCR reads. The data hold about 770,000 distinct CDR3 sequences, with about 43% observed a single time. The sequencing input was blood. This receptor was identified in a girl between 10 and 17 years old with multiple sclerosis. The chain recombines TRBV4-3 with TRBJ1-5; perhaps TRBD1 as D (5 bases). This CDR3 is CASSQEVGRGNQPQHF. CDR3 DNA sequence: TGCGCCAGCAGCCAAGAGGTTGGGAGGGGAAATCAGCCCCAGCATTTT.